The sequence of this T cell receptor beta chain was determined in a study of metastatic and nonmetastatic thyroid tumors. At the level of the study: Blood and tumor or nodule tissue repertoires from malignant and benign thyroid patients were compared.

Germline V gives CDR1 SNHLY, CDR2 FYNNEI. The length of the CDR3 is 15 residues. Trimming at V came to 5 bases and at J to 3 bases, leaving 6 bases not matched to a gene. TCRdb re-clonotyped the PCR reads via MiXCR. This table holds about 49,000 clones, 20% to 25% found once. Points from the study as a whole: The study reportedly found significantly higher TCR beta diversity in malignant thyroid tumors than benign nodules, in blood and tumor.

Prior to thyroid surgery, none of the patients had received any treatment. This clone has at least ten counts. Its cognate antigen is unknown. The material sequenced was blood. The chain employs TRBV2 and TRBJ2-5; 10 bases are a match to TRBD1. This TCR was sampled from a female donor with papillary thyroid cancer or a benign thyroid nodule (not recorded which). Some clones in this sample may be carry-over from other donors' samples. The chain's CDR3 is CASSSKTGGEETQYF. Written as DNA, the CDR3 is TGTGCCAGCAGTTCAAAGACAGGGGGCGAAGAGACCCAGTACTTC.